This T cell receptor beta chain was recorded in a study of T cell responses to AZD1222 COVID-19 vaccine. This clone was counted a few times. What it binds is not known. Trimming shortened V by 5 bases and J by 0 bases, and 8 bases separated the two germline ends. CDR3 size: 13 residues. The germline V gene has CDR1 SGHRS and CDR2 YFSETQ. Sequenced by immunoSEQ multiplex PCR; TCRdb stores in-frame clones only, minus some. Counted here are around 140,000 clones, 93% occurring once; the ten biggest clones make up roughly 5%. General study points: Baseline antibody screening turned up just six seropositive AZD1222 recipients. Females made up more of the donors, who were largely white British, and clonal diversity may have come out too low. Unmutated variant regions are reportedly targeted by nearly half of spike-specific TCRs. Sampled repertoires all dated from after the peak T cell response.

This TCR was recovered from an adult in good health. This chain uses TRBV5-1 with TRBJ1-1; no firm D call. This material consisted of peripheral blood, taken on day 0 of AZD1222 vaccination. The CDR3 sequence: CASREMMNTEAFF. DNA of the CDR3: TGCGCCAGCAGGGAGATGATGAACACTGAAGCTTTCTTT.